The subject of this entry is one T cell receptor (beta chain). The CDR3 is 18 residues long. Germline-derived CDR1 and CDR2 are KGHSH and LQKENI. Deletions cut 2 bases from V and 1 base from J, with 18 bases between. TCRdb's table, derived via immunoSEQ multiplex PCR, lists solely in-frame clones and lacks some. Of 100,000 to 150,000 clones detected, 84% appear once; the ten largest clones hold about 1.5%. The sample is drawn from a study of blood T cell repertoires in COVID-19. The V gene is TRBV18, the J gene TRBJ2-1; tentative D call: TRBD1 (6 bases). Sequenced input: peripheral blood. The TCR comes from a man between 60 and 70 years old with acute or convalescent COVID-19. DNA for the CDR3: TGTGCCAGCTCACCAATCCCGGGACCGCAGGGGTCCTACAATGAGCAGTTCTTC. This gives the protein CASSPIPGPQGSYNEQFF.